These 14 T cell receptor beta chains share one sample of origin, sequenced in a study. A single record per CDR3 protein comes from TCRdb applying MiXCR to the RT-PCR reads. There are 550,000 to 750,000 distinct CDR3 sequences in the sample; approximately 14% occur only once, and 3.6% lies in the top ten. Sequenced sample: memory CD4+ T cells from blood. The receptor set was obtained from a female donor in good health, serving as a healthy control.

This chain uses TRBV20-1 with TRBJ2-3; the D call may be TRBD1 or TRBD2 (6 bases each). Germline values: CDR1 DFQATT, CDR2 SNEGSKA (reference sequence). The CDR3 length is 13 residues. Trimming took 6 bases from V and 2 from J, leaving 12 bases between them. This CDR3 reads CSADRRATDTQYF. Here the CDR3 DNA reads TGCAGTGCCGACAGGAGGGCCACAGATACGCAGTATTTT.

This clonotype was counted only a few times. The chain carries TRBV18 and TRBJ1-1; possible D gene TRBD1, 6 bases. There are 15 residues in the CDR3. With 2 bases removed from V and 3 bases from J, the gap between germline ends came to 13 bases. CDR1 and CDR2 (germline): KGHSH, LQKENI. CDR3 region: CASSPKQGGDTEAFF. CDR3 coding DNA: TGTGCCAGCTCACCAAAACAGGGAGGGGACACTGAAGCTTTCTTT.

V gene TRBV5-4 combines with J gene TRBJ2-5; either TRBD1 or TRBD2 may supply D (5 bases each). V was trimmed by 0 bases and J by 7 bases, leaving 19 bases between them. This CDR3 contains 16 residues. CDR1 and CDR2 from the germline V gene are SGHNT and YYREEE (reference sequence). The CDR3 DNA follows: TGTGCCAGCAGCTTGGACGGGACCACCCTTCGGGGGACCCAGTACTTC. Its protein product is CASSLDGTTLRGTQYF.

Notes on this clonotype: A much larger clone is a single base away; this may be a read error. The chain has TRBV20-1 and TRBJ1-2; 9 positions match TRBD1. The V gene end was trimmed by 5 bases and the J gene end by 7 bases; junction bases not matched to a gene: 11. The CDR3 totals 14 residues. Germline loops: CDR1 DFQATT, CDR2 SNEGSKA (reference sequence). Here the CDR3 DNA reads TGCAGTGCTCCACCGTCCAGGACAGGGGTTGGCTACACCTTC. This translates into CSAPPSRTGVGYTF.

In this sample, this clonotype turned up a few times. The genes are TRBV18 and TRBJ1-2, with a possible D match to TRBD1 (6 bases). This CDR3 has 14 residues. Trimming took off 5 bases at V and 3 bases at J, with 13 bases between the two ends. Looked up from germline, CDR1 is KGHSH and CDR2 is LQKENI. In DNA, the CDR3 is TGTGCCAGCTCATCCGGACAGACGTACTATGGCTACACCTTC. It translates to CASSSGQTYYGYTF.

This sequence joins TRBV13 and TRBJ2-7; weak D call: TRBD2 (5 bases). The CDR3 has 14 amino acids. The germline V gene encodes CDR1 PRHDT and CDR2 FYEKMQ (reference sequence). V was pared by 5 bases and J by 2 bases, with 13 bases between. The CDR3 sequence is CASSTEGRTYEQYF. The CDR3 coding sequence is TGTGCCAGCAGCACCGAAGGGAGAACCTACGAGCAGTACTTC.

This clonotype has ten or more counts. The V and J genes are TRBV7-2 and TRBJ1-2, with D unclear. The CDR3 runs 13 residues. Trimming removed 5 bases at V and 5 bases at J, with 12 bases between. Germline V gene lookup returns CDR1 SGHTA and CDR2 FQGNSA. This chain's CDR3 is CASSTGLRYGYTF. In DNA, the CDR3 is TGTGCCAGCAGCACGGGATTACGTTATGGCTACACCTTC.

The rearrangement links TRBV7-9 to TRBJ1-1; 8 bases match TRBD1. Germline CDR1 is SEHNR and CDR2 is FQNEAQ (reference sequence). The CDR3 is 14 residues long. Germline trimming cut 7 bases from V and 4 bases from J; bases unmatched to any gene: 8. DNA of the CDR3: TGTGCCAGCATCCCGCGGACAGGGAGCACTGAAGCTTTCTTT. Encoded protein: CASIPRTGSTEAFF.

This clonotype was recorded a few times. This chain joins TRBV20-1 and TRBJ1-1; D remains unclear. This CDR3 contains 12 residues. Trimming took 3 bases from V and 0 from J, leaving 5 bases between them. Germline V gene lookup returns CDR1 DFQATT and CDR2 SNEGSKA (reference sequence). The CDR3 coding sequence is TGCAGTGCTAGGTGGGTGAACACTGAAGCTTTCTTT. As protein: CSARWVNTEAFF.

This clonotype was recorded many times. The rearrangement joins TRBV4-1 to TRBJ1-2, with a weak D call TRBD1 (5 bases). This CDR3 spans 17 amino acids. In germline, CDR1 is MGHRA, CDR2 YSYEKL. Trimming shortened V by 1 base and J by 5 bases, and 20 bases separated the two germline ends. The CDR3 bases are TGCGCCAGCAGCCAAGCATTCGGGGCAGGGACCTTTTATGGCTACACCTTC. Protein product: CASSQAFGAGTFYGYTF.

This chain links TRBV5-1 with TRBJ1-2, with 7 positions matching TRBD1. V shed 3 bases, J shed 5 bases, and the junction held 7 bases outside the gene matches. This CDR3 is built from 14 residues. Germline CDR1 is SGHRS and CDR2 is YFSETQ. The CDR3 DNA sequence: TGCGCCAGCAGCTCAGACAGGGTTTCGTATGGCTACACCTTC. Its translation: CASSSDRVSYGYTF.

This clonotype was detected many times. Here the CDR3 reads CASSPWGGGSYGYTF. The CDR3 DNA follows: TGTGCCAGCAGCCCCTGGGGAGGGGGTAGCTATGGCTACACCTTC. The chain employs TRBV9 and TRBJ1-2, with a tentative D call TRBD1 (6 bases). The CDR3 has 15 amino acids. With 4 bases removed from V and 4 bases from J, the gap between germline ends came to 17 bases. The germline V gene encodes CDR1 SGDLS and CDR2 YYNGEE.

This clonotype has only a few counts. This chain links TRBV28 with TRBJ2-7; D gene unclear. V dropped 3 bases and J dropped 0 bases, with 15 bases sitting between them. Germline V gene lookup returns CDR1 MDHEN and CDR2 SYDVKM. This CDR3 has 16 residues. The CDR3, as DNA: TGTGCCAGCAGTTTTGGTTTTGGAACAGCCTCCTACGAGCAGTACTTC. Its translation is CASSFGFGTASYEQYF.

The chain joins TRBV5-1 to TRBJ2-7; a weak D match, TRBD1 (5 bases). Germline CDR1 and CDR2: SGHRS and YFSETQ. This CDR3 comprises 14 residues. Trimming took off 1 base at V and 5 bases at J, with 13 bases between the two ends. The CDR3 sequence: CASSLSSQENEQYF. For the CDR3, the DNA is TGCGCCAGCAGCTTGTCGTCACAGGAAAACGAGCAGTACTTC. The whole variable domain, remainder taken from reference TRBV5-1 and TRBJ2-7, is KAGVTQTPRYLIKTRGQQVTLSCSPISGHRSVSWYQQTPGQGLQFLFEYFSETQRNKGNFPGRFSGRQFSNSRSEMNVSTLELGDSALYLCASSLSSQENEQYFGPGTRLTVT.